This TCR beta chain was documented in a study of blood T cells in healthy people across ages. V lost 6 bases, J lost 5 bases, and 11 bases lay in between. The CDR3 is 12 residues long. Germline CDR1 reads MNHEY; CDR2 reads SVGEGT. Every donor gave roughly 9.2 milliliters of peripheral blood. PCR was performed a second time for 7 to 11 cycles using a sample-barcoded 5' primer and a J-beta primer mix. MiXCR, run by TCRdb on the 5' RACE reads, gives a single entry per CDR3 protein. In the table there are roughly 1,500,000 distinct CDR3 sequences, 30% to 35% of which are singletons. This chain uses TRBV6-2 or TRBV6-3 with TRBJ2-7, with no clear D. The sequenced sample was blood. This receptor was identified in a woman aged 25 to 39 in good health. The DNA for the CDR3 is TGTGCCAGCAGCCCCGACCCCCACGAGCAGTACTTC. The encoded protein is CASSPDPHEQYF.